This paragraph covers one TCR beta chain sequence. The data derive from a study of T cell responses to AZD1222 COVID-19 vaccine. Clones were read by immunoSEQ multiplex PCR, and TCRdb kept only the in-frame ones, dropping some. The sample yields 85,000 to 130,000 clones, 75% to 90% seen once. From germline, CDR1 is MGHRA and CDR2 YSYEKL. The CDR3 contains 13 residues. V was cut by 3 bases and J by 10 bases, with 16 bases left in between. The sequence derives from an adult in good health. V is TRBV4-1 and J is TRBJ2-7; D possibly corresponds to TRBD1 (6 bases). Sequenced material: peripheral blood, taken on day 0 of AZD1222 vaccination. CDR3 in amino acids: CASSQPTGGPQYF. CDR3 DNA sequence: TGCGCCAGCAGCCAGCCGACAGGAGGACCTCAGTACTTC.